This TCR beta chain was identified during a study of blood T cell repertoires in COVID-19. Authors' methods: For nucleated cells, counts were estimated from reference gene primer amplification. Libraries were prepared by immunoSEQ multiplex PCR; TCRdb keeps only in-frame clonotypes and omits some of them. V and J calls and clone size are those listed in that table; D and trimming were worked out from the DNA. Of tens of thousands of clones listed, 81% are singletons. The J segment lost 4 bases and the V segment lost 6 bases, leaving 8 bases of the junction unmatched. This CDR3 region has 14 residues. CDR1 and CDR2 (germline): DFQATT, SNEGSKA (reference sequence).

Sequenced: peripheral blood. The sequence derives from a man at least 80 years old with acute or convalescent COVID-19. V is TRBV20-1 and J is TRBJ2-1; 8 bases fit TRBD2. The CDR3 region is CSASSSGRYNEQFF. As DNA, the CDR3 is TGCAGTGCCAGTTCAAGCGGGAGATACAATGAGCAGTTCTTC.